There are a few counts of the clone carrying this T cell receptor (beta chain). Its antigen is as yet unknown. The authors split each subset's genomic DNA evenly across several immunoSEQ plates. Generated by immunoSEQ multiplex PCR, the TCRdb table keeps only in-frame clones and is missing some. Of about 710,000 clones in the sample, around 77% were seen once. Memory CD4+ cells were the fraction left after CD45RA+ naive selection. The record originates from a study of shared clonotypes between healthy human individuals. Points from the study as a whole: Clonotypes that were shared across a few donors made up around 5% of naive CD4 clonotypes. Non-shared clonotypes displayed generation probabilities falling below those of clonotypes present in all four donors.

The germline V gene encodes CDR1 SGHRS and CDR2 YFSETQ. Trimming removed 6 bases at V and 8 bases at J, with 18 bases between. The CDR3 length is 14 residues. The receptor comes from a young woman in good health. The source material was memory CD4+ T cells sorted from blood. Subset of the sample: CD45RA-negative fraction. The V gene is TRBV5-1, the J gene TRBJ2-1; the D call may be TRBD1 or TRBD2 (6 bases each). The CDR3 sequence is CASNKGGGKDEQFF. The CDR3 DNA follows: TGCGCCAGCAACAAAGGAGGGGGTAAGGATGAGCAGTTCTTC.